This is a list of T cell receptor beta chains from one sample in a study of blood T cell repertoires in COVID-19. Data came from immunoSEQ multiplex PCR; TCRdb stores just in-frame clones and leaves some out. The data show under 150,000 clones, around 90% seen once. The sequenced sample consisted of peripheral blood. These receptors were obtained from a woman between 50 and 59 years old with acute or convalescent COVID-19. Each CDR3 is given with its conserved first and last residue. The order of the fields is J gene, D gene, V gene, clone size, CDR3 protein, CDR3 DNA. The D gene is left open where the match is weak. Clone size is not always given. Where it is, it says once, few, many or a class for expanded clones.

TRBJ2-1	-	TRBV6-1	-	CASSEARGDGYNEQFF	TGTGCCAGCAGTGAAGCGCGAGGAGATGGCTACAATGAGCAGTTCTTC
TRBJ2-2	TRBD1	TRBV3-1/TRBV3-2	-	CASSRLAGTGVNTGELFF	TGTGCCAGCAGCCGGCTGGCCGGGACAGGGGTTAACACCGGGGAGCTGTTTTTT
TRBJ1-2	TRBD1	TRBV5-1	-	CASSLAQTGVGYTF	TGCGCCAGCAGCTTGGCCCAGACAGGGGTTGGCTACACCTTC
TRBJ2-1	-	TRBV7-6	-	CASSYSLPGGYYNEQFF	TGTGCCAGCAGCTACTCCCTCCCGGGGGGCTACTACAATGAGCAGTTCTTC
TRBJ1-3	-	TRBV6-5	once	CASSYSLAGSGNTIYF	TGTGCCAGCAGTTACTCGTTGGCAGGGTCTGGAAACACCATATATTTT
TRBJ1-4	TRBD1	TRBV2	-	CASSDHSDRLGSATNEKLFF	TGTGCCAGCAGTGATCACTCGGACAGGTTGGGATCGGCGACTAATGAAAAACTGTTTTTT
TRBJ1-3	-	TRBV18	-	CASSPRSWGRAKGNTIYF	TGTGCCAGCTCACCACGGAGCTGGGGCAGGGCTAAAGGAAACACCATATATTTT
TRBJ1-6	-	TRBV5-4	-	CASSLSQAGSPLHF	TGTGCCAGCAGCCTCAGCCAGGCAGGGTCACCCCTCCACTTT
TRBJ1-2	-	TRBV6-1	once	CASSDGGYYGYTF	TGTGCCAGCAGTGATGGGGGGTACTATGGCTACACCTTC
TRBJ1-4	-	TRBV6-5	-	CASRPGMDEKLFF	TGTGCCAGCAGGCCGGGGATGGATGAAAAACTGTTTTTT
TRBJ1-5	-	TRBV30	-	CAWSAGSSSNQPQHF	TGTGCCTGGAGTGCCGGGTCTTCTAGCAATCAGCCCCAGCATTTT
TRBJ1-1	-	TRBV5-4	-	CASSLPGLISADTEAFF	TGTGCCAGCAGCCTCCCGGGACTCATCTCGGCGGACACTGAAGCTTTCTTT
TRBJ1-2	-	TRBV24-1	-	CATSDPTGLPGYTF	TGTGCCACCAGTGATCCGACAGGACTCCCAGGCTACACCTTC
TRBJ1-2	-	TRBV2	-	CASSEGRDPRYTF	TGTGCCAGCAGTGAAGGCAGGGATCCCCGCTACACCTTC
TRBJ2-5	-	TRBV30	-	CAWSVNRQETQYF	TGTGCCTGGAGTGTCAACAGACAAGAGACCCAGTACTTC
TRBJ1-6	-	TRBV27	-	CASSFFSLKSNSPLHF	TGTGCCAGCAGTTTTTTCTCCCTAAAATCTAATTCACCCCTCCACTTT
TRBJ2-5	-	TRBV18	once	CASSPAYQETQYF	TGTGCCAGCTCACCGGCCTACCAAGAGACCCAGTACTTC
TRBJ1-1	-	TRBV5-8	-	CASSFRTEAFF	TGTGCCAGCAGCTTTCGGACTGAAGCTTTCTTT
TRBJ2-1	TRBD1	TRBV7-2	-	CASSFQGATYNEQFF	TGTGCCAGCAGCTTCCAGGGGGCAACCTACAATGAGCAGTTCTTC
TRBJ1-5	-	TRBV7-8	-	CASSLSRTGNQPQHF	TGTGCCAGCAGCCTGTCCCGAACAGGGAATCAGCCCCAGCATTTT
TRBJ2-1	TRBD2	TRBV4-3	-	CASSQEFGGRADNEQFF	TGCGCCAGCAGCCAAGAATTTGGCGGGAGGGCCGACAATGAGCAGTTCTTC
TRBJ1-6	-	TRBV30	-	CAWSTTGRLNSPLHF	TGTGCCTGGAGTACCACCGGCCGACTTAATTCACCCCTCCACTTT